The subject of this entry is one T cell receptor beta chain. This clone's antigen is unknown. There are no base qualities to consult, and no much larger clone falls within one base. What this sample's treatment or condition label stands for: live attenuated yellow fever vaccine strain. PBMCs were isolated from peripheral blood using a standard Ficoll-Paque protocol. Dynabeads CD4 and CD8 positive selection kits were used to isolate the CD4 and CD8 T-cell fractions. RNA was extracted with TriZol from bulk PBMCs, CD4 and CD8 fractions, and dextramer-positive and dextramer-negative fractions. From V the trimming removes 6 bases and from J it removes 3 bases, while the gene matches leave 5 bases of the junction unaccounted for. According to the germline V gene (reference sequence), CDR1 reads MNHNY and CDR2 reads SVGAGI. The CDR3 holds 16 amino acids from the cysteine to the phenylalanine. Of the read, only the CDR3 DNA is kept; its 48 bases are in frame from base 1.

The entry originates in a study of T cells after yellow fever vaccination (dated by TCRdb to between 2018 and 2020). Concerning the study at large: The SMART-Seq v4 Ultra Low Input RNA kit was used to prepare libraries from fractions with low cell numbers. To follow T-cell clones before and after both primary and booster YFV17D yellow fever vaccination, bulk TCR alpha and beta repertoires underwent longitudinal sequencing. Two healthy male donors, one aged 18 to 30 and one aged 30 to 40 years, were included in the cohort. Blood was collected at multiple timepoints before and after primary and secondary immunization, and bulk PBMC replicates and cell subsets were isolated. General study outcomes and caveats: A small share of clonotypes occurred in both CD4 and CD8 compartments, likely arising from convergent recombination. Computational filtering was needed because FACS-sorted repertoires could contain abundant contaminating clonotypes from the bulk population. After the booster, most clones that had expanded after primary vaccination were detected again (roughly 96% of CD4 and around nine tenths of CD8), suggesting broad maintenance of memory. Because only a couple of donors were included in the study, the extent to which the findings can be generalized is limited. The secondary T-cell response was weaker than the primary response but faster, peaking on day 5 instead of day 15.

TCRdb shows the sequencer as Illumina NovaSeq 6000. Synthesis of TCR cDNA relied on 5'RACE template switching, a step that introduced a universal primer site along with unique molecular identifiers. cDNA synthesis was primed from both the TCR alpha and TCR beta constant segments. Libraries were amplified in two PCR steps, with sample barcodes and sequencing adapters added in the second step. Sequencing of the libraries was done on either Illumina HiSeq 2500 (2x100 bp) or NovaSeq (2x150 bp). The paper's data handling went like this. MIGEC was used to demultiplex reads and collapse the reads into UMI consensus sequences, and MiXCR was used for V(D)J alignment. Vaccine-responding clonotypes were defined with edgeR using replicate PBMC samples, requiring FDR below 0.01 and a log2 fold change above 5 up to day 15. Each bulk clonotype received a CD4 or CD8 identity based on whether the sequenced CD4 or CD8 repertoire contained that clonotype at higher abundance. TCRdb reworked the public reads: Q25 trimming with fastp, MiXCR clone assembly, productive beta chains retained. Every distinct CDR3 protein forms one entry, paired with its most common genes and DNA. The V and J calls and clone size come from TCRdb's table, not from the authors' own analysis. The sample table holds some 170,000 distinct CDR3 sequences, of which about a tenth were seen once. The ten largest clones add up to approximately 35% of the sample.

The rearrangement combines TRBV6-6 with TRBJ2-3, and TRBD2 aligns with 14 junction nucleotides. The receptor was derived from a man aged 18-30 years who received the YFV17D yellow fever vaccine. Sequencing used CD8+ T cells sorted from PBMCs, obtained 45 days after the yellow fever booster vaccination. The nucleotides read TGTGCCAGCAGCAGGACTAGCGGGGGGAAAACAGATACGCAGTATTTT. Its product reads: CASSRTSGGKTDTQYF.